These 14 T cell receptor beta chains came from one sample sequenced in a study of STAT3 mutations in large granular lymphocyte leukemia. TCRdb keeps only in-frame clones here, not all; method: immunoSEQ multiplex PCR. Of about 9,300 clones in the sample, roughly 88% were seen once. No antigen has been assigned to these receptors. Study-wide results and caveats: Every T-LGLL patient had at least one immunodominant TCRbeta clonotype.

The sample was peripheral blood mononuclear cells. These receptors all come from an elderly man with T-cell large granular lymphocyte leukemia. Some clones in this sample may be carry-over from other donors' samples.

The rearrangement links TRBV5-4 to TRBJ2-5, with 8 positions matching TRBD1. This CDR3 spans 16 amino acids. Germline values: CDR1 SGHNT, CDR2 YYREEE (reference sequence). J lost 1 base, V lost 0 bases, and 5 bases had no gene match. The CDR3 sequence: CASSLAGGGFQETQYF. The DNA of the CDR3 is TGTGCCAGCAGCTTGGCAGGGGGCGGGTTCCAAGAGACCCAGTACTTC. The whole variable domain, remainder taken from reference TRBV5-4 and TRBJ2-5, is ETGVTQSPTHLIKTRGQQVTLRCSSQSGHNTVSWYQQALGQGPQFIFQYYREEENGRGNFPPRFSGLQFPNYSSELNVNALELDDSALYLCASSLAGGGFQETQYFGPGTRLLVL.

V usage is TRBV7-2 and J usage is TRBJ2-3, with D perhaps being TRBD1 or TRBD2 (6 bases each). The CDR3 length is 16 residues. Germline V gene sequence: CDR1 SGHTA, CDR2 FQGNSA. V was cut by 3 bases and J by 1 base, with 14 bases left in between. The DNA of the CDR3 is TGTGCCAGCAGCTTTAAGGGGGGCGGAGGCACAGATACGCAGTATTTT. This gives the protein CASSFKGGGGTDTQYF. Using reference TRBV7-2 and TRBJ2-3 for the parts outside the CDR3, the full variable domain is GAGVSQSPSNKVTEKGKDVELRCDPISGHTALYWYRQSLGQGLEFLIYFQGNSAPDKSGLPSDRFSAERTGGSVSTLTIQRTQQEDSAVYLCASSFKGGGGTDTQYFGPGTRLTVL.

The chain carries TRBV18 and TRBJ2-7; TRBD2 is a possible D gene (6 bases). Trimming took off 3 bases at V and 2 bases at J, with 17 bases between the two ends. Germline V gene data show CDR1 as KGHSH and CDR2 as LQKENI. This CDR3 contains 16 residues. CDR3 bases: TGTGCCAGCTCACCGGGACTGGGAGGTATTACCTACGAGCAGTACTTC. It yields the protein CASSPGLGGITYEQYF.

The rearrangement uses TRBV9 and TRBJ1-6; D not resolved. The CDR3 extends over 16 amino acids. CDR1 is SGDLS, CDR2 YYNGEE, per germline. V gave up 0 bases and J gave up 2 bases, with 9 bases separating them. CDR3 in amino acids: CASSVGRTAYNSPLHF. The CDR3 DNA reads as TGTGCCAGCAGCGTAGGACGTACGGCCTATAATTCACCCCTCCACTTT.

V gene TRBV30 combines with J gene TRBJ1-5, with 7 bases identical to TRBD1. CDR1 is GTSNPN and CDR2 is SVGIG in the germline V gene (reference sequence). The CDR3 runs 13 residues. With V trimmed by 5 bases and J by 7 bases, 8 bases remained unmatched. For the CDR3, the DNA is TGTGCCTGGGCAGGGGGTGTCGGGCAGCCCCAGCATTTT. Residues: CAWAGGVGQPQHF.

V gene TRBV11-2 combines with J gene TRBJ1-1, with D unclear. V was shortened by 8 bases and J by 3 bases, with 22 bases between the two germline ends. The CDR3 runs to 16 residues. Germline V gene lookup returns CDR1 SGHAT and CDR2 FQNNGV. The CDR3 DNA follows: TGTGCCAGCCGCCCCGGGCGTCAGCGACTTCACACTGAAGCTTTCTTT. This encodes CASRPGRQRLHTEAFF.

The CDR3 sequence is CAWKGGAYNSPLHF. Here the CDR3 DNA reads TGTGCCTGGAAGGGGGGCGCCTATAATTCACCCCTCCACTTT. V gene TRBV30 combines with J gene TRBJ1-6; maybe TRBD1 (6 bases). The CDR3 has 14 amino acids. With 4 bases removed from V and 2 bases from J, the gap between germline ends came to 9 bases. Germline lookup yields CDR1 GTSNPN and CDR2 SVGIG (reference sequence).

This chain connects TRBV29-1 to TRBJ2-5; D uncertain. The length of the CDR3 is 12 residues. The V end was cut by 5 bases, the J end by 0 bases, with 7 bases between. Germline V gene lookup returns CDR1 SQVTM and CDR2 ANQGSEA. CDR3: CSVYGDQETQYF. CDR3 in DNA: TGCAGCGTTTACGGCGACCAAGAGACCCAGTACTTC.

CDR3 DNA sequence: TGTGCCTGGAGTCTAAACCGGGACCGCGGGAATCAGCCCCAGCATTTT. Translated: CAWSLNRDRGNQPQHF. The chain combines TRBV30 with TRBJ1-5; TRBD1 might be the D (5 bases). The CDR3 covers 16 residues. Trimming took 2 bases from V and 4 from J, leaving 18 bases between them. Germline CDR1 GTSNPN, CDR2 SVGIG (reference sequence). The full variable domain, rest sourced from reference TRBV30 and TRBJ1-5, is SQTIHQWPATLVQPVGSPLSLECTVEGTSNPNLYWYRQAAGRGLQLLFYSVGIGQISSEVPQNLSASRPQDRQFILSSKKLLLSDSGFYLCAWSLNRDRGNQPQHFGDGTRLSIL.

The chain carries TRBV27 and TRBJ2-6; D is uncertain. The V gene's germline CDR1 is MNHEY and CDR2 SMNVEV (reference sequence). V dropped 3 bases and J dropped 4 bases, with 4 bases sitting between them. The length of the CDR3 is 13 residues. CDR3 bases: TGTGCCAGCAGTTTGGGAGGGGCCAACGTCCTGACTTTC. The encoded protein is CASSLGGANVLTF.

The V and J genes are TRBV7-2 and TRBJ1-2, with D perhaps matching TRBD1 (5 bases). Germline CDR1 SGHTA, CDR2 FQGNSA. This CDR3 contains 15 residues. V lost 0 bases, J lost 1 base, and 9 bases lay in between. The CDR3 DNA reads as TGTGCCAGCAGCTTAGCCGGGGCATTTAACTATGGCTACACCTTC. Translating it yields CASSLAGAFNYGYTF. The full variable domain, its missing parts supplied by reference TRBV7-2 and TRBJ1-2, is GAGVSQSPSNKVTEKGKDVELRCDPISGHTALYWYRQSLGQGLEFLIYFQGNSAPDKSGLPSDRFSAERTGGSVSTLTIQRTQQEDSAVYLCASSLAGAFNYGYTFGSGTRLTVV.

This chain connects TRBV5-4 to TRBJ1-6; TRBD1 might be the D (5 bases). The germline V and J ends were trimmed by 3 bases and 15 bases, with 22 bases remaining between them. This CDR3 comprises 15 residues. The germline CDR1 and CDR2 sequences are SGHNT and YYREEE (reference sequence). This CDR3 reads CASSSGPGAGSDLHF. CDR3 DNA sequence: TGTGCCAGCAGCTCGGGTCCCGGGGCAGGTTCAGACCTCCACTTT.

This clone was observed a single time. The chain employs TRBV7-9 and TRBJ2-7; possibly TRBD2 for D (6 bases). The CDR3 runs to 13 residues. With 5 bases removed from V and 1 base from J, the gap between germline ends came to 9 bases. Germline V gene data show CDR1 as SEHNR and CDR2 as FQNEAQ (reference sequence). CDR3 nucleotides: TGTGCCAGCAGCCGTGGGGGGTCCTACGAGCAGTACTTC. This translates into CASSRGGSYEQYF.

CDR3 region: CASSQQGEGVRSPLHF. The DNA for the CDR3 is TGTGCCAGCAGCCAACAGGGGGAGGGCGTTCGTTCACCCCTCCACTTT. The chain is built from TRBV13 and TRBJ1-6; 8 bases agree with TRBD1. Germline trimming cut 5 bases from V and 9 bases from J; bases unmatched to any gene: 12. This CDR3 contains 16 residues. The germline V gene encodes CDR1 PRHDT and CDR2 FYEKMQ (reference sequence).